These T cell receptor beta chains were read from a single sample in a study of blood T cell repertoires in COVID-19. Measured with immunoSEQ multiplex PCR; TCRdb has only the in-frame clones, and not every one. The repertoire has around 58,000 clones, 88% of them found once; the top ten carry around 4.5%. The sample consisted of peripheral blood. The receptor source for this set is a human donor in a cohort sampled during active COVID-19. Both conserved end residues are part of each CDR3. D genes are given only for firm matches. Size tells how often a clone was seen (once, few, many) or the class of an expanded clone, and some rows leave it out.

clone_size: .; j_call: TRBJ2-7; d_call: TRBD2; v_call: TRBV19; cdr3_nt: TGTGCCAGTAGTGTCACTAGCGGGAGCCTCTACGAGCAGTACTTC; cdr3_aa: CASSVTSGSLYEQYF
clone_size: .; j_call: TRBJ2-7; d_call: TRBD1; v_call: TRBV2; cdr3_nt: TGTGCCAGCAGTGATACGAACAGGGGGCTGAGCGAGCAGTACTTC; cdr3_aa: CASSDTNRGLSEQYF
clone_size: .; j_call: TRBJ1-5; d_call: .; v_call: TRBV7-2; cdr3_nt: TGTGCCAGCAGCTTGGGTAGGGGGAATCGACAGCCCCAGCATTTT; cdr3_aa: CASSLGRGNRQPQHF
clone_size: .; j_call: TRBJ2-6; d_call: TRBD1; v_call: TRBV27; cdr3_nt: TGTGCCAGCAGTTTGAGGGGGCCTGGGGCCAACGTCCTGACTTTC; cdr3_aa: CASSLRGPGANVLTF
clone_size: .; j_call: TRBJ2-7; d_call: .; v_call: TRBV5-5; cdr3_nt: TGTGCCAGCCAACAGGACTACGAGCAGTACTTC; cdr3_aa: CASQQDYEQYF
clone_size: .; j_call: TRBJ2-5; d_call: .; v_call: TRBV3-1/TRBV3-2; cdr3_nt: TGTGCCAGCAGCCAAGGTCTGCGGGGACAAGAGACCCAGTACTTC; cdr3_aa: CASSQGLRGQETQYF
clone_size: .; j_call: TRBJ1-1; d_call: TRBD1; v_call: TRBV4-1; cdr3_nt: TGCGCCAGCAGCTGGGGACAGCTCACTGAAGCTTTCTTT; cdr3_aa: CASSWGQLTEAFF
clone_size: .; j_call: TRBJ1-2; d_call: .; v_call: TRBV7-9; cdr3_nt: TGTGCCAGCAGCCCGGGGGGTACTAACTATGGCTACACCTTC; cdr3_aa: CASSPGGTNYGYTF
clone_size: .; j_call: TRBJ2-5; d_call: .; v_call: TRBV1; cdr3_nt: TGCACCAGCAGCCGACAACCTCGACTAGCCCGGTGGGCCCAGTACTTC; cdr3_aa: CTSSRQPRLARWAQYF
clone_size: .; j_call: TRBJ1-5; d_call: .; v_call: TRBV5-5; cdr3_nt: TGTGCCAGCAGCAGGACTCTTTCCGGGAGCAATCAGCCCCAGCATTTT; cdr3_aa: CASSRTLSGSNQPQHF
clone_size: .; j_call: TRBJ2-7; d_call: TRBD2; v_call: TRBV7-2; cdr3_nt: TGTGCCAGCAGCTCGATAGCGGGGGGGCCTTACGAGCAGTACTTC; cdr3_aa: CASSSIAGGPYEQYF
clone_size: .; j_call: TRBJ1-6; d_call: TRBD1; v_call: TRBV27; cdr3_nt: TGTGCCAGCAGTGACCGGGACAGGTGGGGATATAATTCACCCCTCCACTTT; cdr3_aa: CASSDRDRWGYNSPLHF
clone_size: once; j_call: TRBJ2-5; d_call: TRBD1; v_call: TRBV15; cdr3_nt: TGTGCCACCAGCAGAGACAGGGGGCTGGAGACCCAGTACTTC; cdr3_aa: CATSRDRGLETQYF
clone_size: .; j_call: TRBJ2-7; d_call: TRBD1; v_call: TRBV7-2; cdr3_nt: TGTGCCAGCAGCTCTAGACAGGGTCTTTACGAGCAGTACTTC; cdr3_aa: CASSSRQGLYEQYF
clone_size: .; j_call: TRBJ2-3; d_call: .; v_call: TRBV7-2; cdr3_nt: TGTGCCAGCAGCTTACGAACTAGCATCTTCGCAGATACGCAGTATTTT; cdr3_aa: CASSLRTSIFADTQYF
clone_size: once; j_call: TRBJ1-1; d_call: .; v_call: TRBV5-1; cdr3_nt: TGCGCCAGCAGCTTGGCCGACTTACCGAACACTGAAGCTTTCTTT; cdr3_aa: CASSLADLPNTEAFF
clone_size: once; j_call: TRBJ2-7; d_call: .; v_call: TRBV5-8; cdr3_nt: TGTGCCAGCAGCTTGGCAGGACCCAGGGGGGCCGAGCAGTACTTC; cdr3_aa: CASSLAGPRGAEQYF
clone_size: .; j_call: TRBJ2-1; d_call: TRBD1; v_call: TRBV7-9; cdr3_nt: TGTGCCAGCAGCTCTCCCAGGGGGCCGCGCGAGCAGTTCTTC; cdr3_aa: CASSSPRGPREQFF
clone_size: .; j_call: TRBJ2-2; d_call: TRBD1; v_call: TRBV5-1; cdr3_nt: TGCGCCAGCAGCTTTATGGGACAGCCGGGAACCGGGGAGCTGTTTTTT; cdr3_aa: CASSFMGQPGTGELFF
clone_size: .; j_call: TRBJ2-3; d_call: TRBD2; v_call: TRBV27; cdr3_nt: TGTGCCAGCAGTACACTAGCGGGGTGGGATACGCAGTATTTT; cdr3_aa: CASSTLAGWDTQYF